These T cell receptor beta chains were read from a single sample in a study of T cell repertoires in cytomegalovirus infection. The antigens these receptors bind are not known. MiXCR, applied by TCRdb to the reads, yields one record per CDR3 protein. The table lists about 700,000 distinct CDR3 sequences, roughly 33% of them singletons. The sequences come from cultured PBMCs, collected from culture after CMV antigen stimulation. The source of these receptors is a human donor in good health (CMV status not recorded). Some clones in this sample may be carry-over from other donors' samples. Both conserved end residues are part of each CDR3. Fields, in order: J gene, V gene, D gene, clone size, CDR3 protein, CDR3 DNA. A D gene is named only where the DNA matches it firmly. A clone size is listed for some rows: how often the clone was seen (once, few, many), or a class if it is expanded.

TRBJ2-5 | TRBV10-3 | TRBD1 | . | CAISESPDRVQTQYF | TGTGCCATCAGTGAGTCCCCGGACAGGGTACAGACCCAGTACTTC
TRBJ2-3 | TRBV6-6 | TRBD2 | . | CASSYQAGGLVTDTQYF | TGTGCCAGCAGTTACCAAGCGGGAGGCCTGGTGACAGATACGCAGTATTTT
TRBJ1-1 | TRBV20-1 | TRBD1 | . | CSARDTTGGGNTEAFF | TGCAGTGCTAGAGACACGACAGGGGGAGGGAACACTGAAGCTTTCTTT
TRBJ2-6 | TRBV19 | . | few | CASSPRGRSGANVLTF | TGTGCCAGTAGTCCCCGAGGTCGCTCTGGGGCCAACGTCCTGACTTTC
TRBJ1-1 | TRBV5-1 | TRBD1 | . | CASSLDPTGMNTEAFF | TGCGCCAGCAGCTTGGACCCGACAGGGATGAACACTGAAGCTTTCTTT
TRBJ2-3 | TRBV7-9 | TRBD2 | few | CASSLGGGNTDTQYF | TGTGCCAGCAGCTTGGGCGGGGGAAACACAGATACGCAGTATTTT
TRBJ2-3 | TRBV2 | TRBD2 | . | CARHTSGRSTDTQYF | TGTGCCAGACATACTAGCGGGCGGTCCACAGATACGCAGTATTTT
TRBJ1-5 | TRBV6-1 | . | many | CASSEGGLGNQPQHF | TGTGCCAGCAGTGAGGGGGGTCTAGGGAATCAGCCCCAGCATTTT
TRBJ2-3 | TRBV7-6 | . | . | CASSGRGRQEIGGDTQYF | TGTGCCAGCAGCGGCCGGGGACGGCAGGAAATCGGGGGAGATACGCAGTATTTT
TRBJ1-1 | TRBV11-2 | . | . | CASSLEGGGGNTEAFF | TGTGCCAGCAGCTTAGAGGGGGGAGGGGGTAACACTGAAGCTTTCTTT
TRBJ2-7 | TRBV12-5 | TRBD2 | . | CASVGVAGPPYEQYF | TGTGCTAGTGTAGGAGTAGCGGGACCTCCCTACGAGCAGTACTTC
TRBJ1-1 | TRBV7-8 | . | . | CASSSSRQNTEAFF | TGTGCCAGCAGCTCTTCGAGACAGAACACTGAAGCTTTCTTT
TRBJ2-3 | TRBV29-1 | TRBD2 | few | CSAQRGSTDTQYF | TGCAGCGCACAGCGGGGGAGCACAGATACGCAGTATTTT
TRBJ2-7 | TRBV7-2 | . | . | CASSLIRGAIYEQYF | TGTGCCAGCAGCTTAATCAGGGGCGCGATCTACGAGCAGTACTTC
TRBJ2-1 | TRBV7-9 | TRBD2 | . | CASSLLAGVTYNEQFF | TGTGCCAGCAGCTTGTTAGCGGGAGTGACCTACAATGAGCAGTTCTTC
TRBJ2-3 | TRBV20-1 | . | few | CSAPYSAGTDTQYF | TGCAGTGCTCCTTATAGTGCCGGCACAGATACGCAGTATTTT
TRBJ2-2 | TRBV27 | TRBD1 | . | CASSPLPGQSYTGELFF | TGTGCCAGCAGTCCCCTTCCGGGACAGTCATACACCGGGGAGCTGTTTTTT
TRBJ2-4 | TRBV6-2/TRBV6-3 | TRBD2 | . | CASSYPIGLAGTYIQNIQYF | TGTGCCAGCAGTTACCCAATCGGACTAGCGGGAACCTACATTCAAAACATTCAGTACTTC
TRBJ1-1 | TRBV3-1 | . | few | CASSQGHKNTEAFF | TGTGCCAGCAGCCAAGGACACAAGAACACTGAAGCTTTCTTT
TRBJ1-1 | TRBV2 | . | once | CASSRTEATEAFF | TGTGCCAGCAGCCGGACAGAGGCCACTGAAGCTTTCTTT
TRBJ1-5 | TRBV4-1 | . | . | CASSQPTTDYSNQPQHF | TGCGCCAGCAGCCAACCCACGACAGATTATAGCAATCAGCCCCAGCATTTT
TRBJ2-2 | TRBV29-1 | TRBD2 | few | CSVASGANTGELFF | TGCAGCGTTGCTAGCGGCGCGAACACCGGGGAGCTGTTTTTT